This TCR beta chain was captured by sequencing in a study of immune evolution from preneoplasia to lung adenocarcinoma. Two lung cancer pathologists independently confirmed each histologic diagnosis. Premalignant or tumor cells were enriched by macro-dissection after pathologic assessment. Repertoires were generated with immunoSEQ multiplex PCR, while TCRdb's copy carries only in-frame clones and drops some. Counted here are thousands of clones, 77% occurring once; the ten biggest clones make up around 6.6%. Between the trimmed V and J ends, which lost 1 base and 2 bases, there was a span of 11 bases. Germline V gives CDR1 MGHRA, CDR2 YSYEKL. The CDR3 is 15 residues long. As regards this clone: What it binds is not known.

Study-wide results and caveats: Top clone frequencies peaked in normal lung, apparently declining through invasive adenocarcinoma. Compared with EGFR-mutant or double wild-type lesions, KRAS-mutant nodules were more clonal.

This receptor was identified in a person aged 55-85 years with lung adenocarcinoma. The sequencing input was FFPE lung adenocarcinoma in situ tissue. The chain combines TRBV4-1 with TRBJ1-1; D unclear. CDR3 sequence (DNA): TGCGCCAGCAGCCAAGTTGGGCCCTCAAACACTGAAGCTTTCTTT. Protein sequence: CASSQVGPSNTEAFF.